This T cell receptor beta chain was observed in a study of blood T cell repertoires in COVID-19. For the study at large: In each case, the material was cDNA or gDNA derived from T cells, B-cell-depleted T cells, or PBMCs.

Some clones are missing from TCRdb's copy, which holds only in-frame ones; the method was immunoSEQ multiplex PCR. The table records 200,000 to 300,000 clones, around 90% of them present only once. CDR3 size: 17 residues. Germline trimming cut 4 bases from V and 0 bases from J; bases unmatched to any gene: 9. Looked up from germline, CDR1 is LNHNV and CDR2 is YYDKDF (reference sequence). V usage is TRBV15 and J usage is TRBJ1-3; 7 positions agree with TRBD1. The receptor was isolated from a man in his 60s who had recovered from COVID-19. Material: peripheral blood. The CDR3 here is CATSKTRDSVSGNTIYF. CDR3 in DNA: TGTGCCACCAGCAAAACGAGGGACAGCGTCTCTGGAAACACCATATATTTT.